This is a list of T cell receptor beta chains from one sample in a study of blood T cell repertoires in COVID-19. Libraries were prepared by immunoSEQ multiplex PCR; TCRdb keeps only in-frame clonotypes and omits some of them. The sample holds approximately 250,000 clones; roughly 81% are singletons and the top ten take about 1%. Specimen: peripheral blood. These receptors were taken from a man aged 35-49 years with acute or convalescent COVID-19. Both conserved end residues are part of each CDR3. D genes are given only for firm matches. Not all rows give a size; the values are once, few, many and, for expanded clones, a class.

size	D	V	J	DNA	CDR3
.	TRBD2	TRBV7-3	TRBJ2-3	TGTGCCAGCGGGCGGGGGGATGGAGATACGCAGTATTTT	CASGRGDGDTQYF
.	.	TRBV5-1	TRBJ1-5	TGCGCCAGCAGCTTGGGGCAGGGTGGACAGCCCCAGCATTTT	CASSLGQGGQPQHF
.	.	TRBV20-1	TRBJ2-5	TGCAGTGCTAGTACTGGCGGGGACTTCCAAGAGACCCAGTACTTC	CSASTGGDFQETQYF
.	TRBD1	TRBV28	TRBJ2-4	TGTGCCAGCACCAGGACAGGGGGCATGCGGGCCAAAAACATTCAGTACTTC	CASTRTGGMRAKNIQYF
.	TRBD1	TRBV7-9	TRBJ1-1	TGTGCCAGCAGCTTAGGAAACAGGGGGCCCGAGGAAATGAACACTGAAGCTTTCTTT	CASSLGNRGPEEMNTEAFF
once	.	TRBV6-2/TRBV6-3	TRBJ2-7	TGTGCCAGCAGTTATAGTTACGGCTACGAGCAGTACTTC	CASSYSYGYEQYF
.	.	TRBV7-2	TRBJ1-4	TGTGCCAGCAGCCATGCACAAACCGAAAAACTGTTTTTT	CASSHAQTEKLFF
.	TRBD1	TRBV9	TRBJ1-3	TGTGCCAGCAGCCCCCGACAGGGGAGTACTGGAAACACCATATATTTT	CASSPRQGSTGNTIYF
.	.	TRBV12-3/TRBV12-4	TRBJ2-1	TGTGCCAGCACCCCTCGGGCCTACAATGAGCAGTTCTTC	CASTPRAYNEQFF
.	.	TRBV3-1/TRBV3-2	TRBJ1-1	TGTGCCAGCAGCCAAGACCCTGACAGGGAAGCTTTCTTT	CASSQDPDREAFF
.	.	TRBV11-2	TRBJ1-4	TGTGCCAGCAGCTCTCTGCGGGGGCGGGAAAAACTGTTTTTT	CASSSLRGREKLFF
.	TRBD1	TRBV10-3	TRBJ2-3	TGTGCCATCAGTGAGCCCTGGGACAGGGGGGGCACAGATACGCAGTATTTT	CAISEPWDRGGTDTQYF
.	.	TRBV15	TRBJ1-3	TGTGCCACCAGCAGATCTTTAGGGGTGACTGGAAACACCATATATTTT	CATSRSLGVTGNTIYF
.	.	TRBV6-4	TRBJ2-7	TGTGCCAGCAGGGGCCGGGGGATCTCCTACGAGCAGTACTTC	CASRGRGISYEQYF
.	.	TRBV7-9	TRBJ1-2	TGTGCCAGCAGCTTAGGTACCCAGGCTAACTATGGCTACACCTTC	CASSLGTQANYGYTF
.	.	TRBV7-6	TRBJ1-3	TGTGCCAGCAGCTTAGCTTCGAGGTACTCTGGAAACACCATATATTTT	CASSLASRYSGNTIYF
.	TRBD2	TRBV3-1/TRBV3-2	TRBJ2-3	TGTGCCAGCAGCCCCCTGGGAAGCGGGGGGGCCAGGAGCACAGATACGCAGTATTTT	CASSPLGSGGARSTDTQYF
.	TRBD2	TRBV24-1	TRBJ2-5	TGTGCCACCAGTGCCGGGACTAGCGGGCAAGAGACCCAGTACTTC	CATSAGTSGQETQYF
few	.	TRBV2	TRBJ1-5	TGTGCCAGCAGTGGGGCCAGTGGCCAGCCCCAGCATTTT	CASSGASGQPQHF
.	TRBD1	TRBV6-1	TRBJ1-3	TGTGCCAGCAGTGGGACAGGCACCAACTCTGGAAACACCATATATTTT	CASSGTGTNSGNTIYF
.	.	TRBV6-5	TRBJ2-7	TGTGCCAGCAGTTCCATGCCGGGACACCTTGGCGAGCAGTACTTC	CASSSMPGHLGEQYF
.	TRBD1	TRBV10-3	TRBJ1-4	TGTGCCATCAAATCGGACAGGGGATACGAAAAACTGTTTTTT	CAIKSDRGYEKLFF
.	.	TRBV15	TRBJ1-2	TGTGCCACCAGCAGAGATCGCGGGGGAGGCTATGGCTACACCTTC	CATSRDRGGGYGYTF
.	.	TRBV5-1	TRBJ2-7	TGCGCCAGCAGCTTGGTGGGGAGCTCCTACGAGCAGTACTTC	CASSLVGSSYEQYF
few	TRBD2	TRBV5-1	TRBJ2-7	TGCGCCAGCAGCAAAATTGATCCTAGCGGGGGGGCGGATGAGCAGTACTTC	CASSKIDPSGGADEQYF
.	TRBD2	TRBV5-1	TRBJ2-2	TGCGCCAGCAGCTTGGCCGAGCTAGCGGGGGCCGGGGAGCTGTTTTTT	CASSLAELAGAGELFF
.	.	TRBV5-1	TRBJ1-1	TGCGCCAGCAGCGCCACATCGAACACTGAAGCTTTCTTT	CASSATSNTEAFF
.	.	TRBV5-1	TRBJ2-3	TGCGCCAGCAGCAAGGACATTATCGGAGATACGCAGTATTTT	CASSKDIIGDTQYF
.	.	TRBV5-1	TRBJ1-1	TGCGCCAGCAGCTTGAGGGGGATGAACACTGAAGCTTTCTTT	CASSLRGMNTEAFF
.	.	TRBV28	TRBJ1-2	TGTGCCACCCAGGGTTCCCTCTACTATGGCTACACCTTC	CATQGSLYYGYTF
.	TRBD2	TRBV28	TRBJ2-3	TGTGCCAGCAGTGAAATGGGACTAGCGGGGGGGCAGGAAGATACGCAGTATTTT	CASSEMGLAGGQEDTQYF
.	.	TRBV12-3/TRBV12-4	TRBJ2-1	TGTGCCAGCAGTTATACAGGGAAAGGAGAGCAGTTCTTC	CASSYTGKGEQFF
.	.	TRBV4-1	TRBJ1-4	TGCGCCAGCAGCCCTTCCGCAGGGTCTAATGAAAAACTGTTTTTT	CASSPSAGSNEKLFF
.	.	TRBV3-1/TRBV3-2	TRBJ1-6	TGTGCCAGCAGCCAAGGGAGGGGAAATTCACCCCTCCACTTT	CASSQGRGNSPLHF
.	.	TRBV6-5	TRBJ1-2	TGTGCCAGCAGTTACTCCAATGCTCAGGTTAACTATGGCTACACCTTC	CASSYSNAQVNYGYTF
.	TRBD1	TRBV7-9	TRBJ1-4	TGTGCCAGCAGCTTAGCAGGGGGCAGGGGGCCCGTCGGGGAAAAACTGTTTTTT	CASSLAGGRGPVGEKLFF
.	.	TRBV5-6	TRBJ1-2	TGTGCCAGCAGCTTGGCGGCAGCGGAATATGGCTACACCTTC	CASSLAAAEYGYTF
few	TRBD2	TRBV2	TRBJ2-5	TGTGCCAGCAGGCCCCCGTGGGGAGGGGAGACCCAGTACTTC	CASRPPWGGETQYF
few	TRBD2	TRBV7-9	TRBJ2-5	TGTGCCAGCAGCTTAGTTGGGACAAGACTAGCGGGGGGGCAAGAGACCCAGTACTTC	CASSLVGTRLAGGQETQYF
.	TRBD2	TRBV4-1	TRBJ2-1	TGCGCCAGCAGCCAAGATGGACCTAGCGGGGGGGCCCTGGATGAGCAGTTCTTC	CASSQDGPSGGALDEQFF
few	TRBD1	TRBV7-2	TRBJ1-6	TGTGCCAGCAGCTCGACAGGGTCCAACCCTCCACCCCTCCACTTT	CASSSTGSNPPPLHF
.	TRBD1	TRBV6-6	TRBJ1-5	TGTGCCACCGGGGTTGGGACAGGAGAAGGTCCCCAGCATTTT	CATGVGTGEGPQHF
.	.	TRBV6-1	TRBJ1-2	TGTGCCAGCAGTGAAGCGTTGACCGGGGCTAACTATGGCTACACCTTC	CASSEALTGANYGYTF
once	TRBD1	TRBV10-3	TRBJ1-2	TGTGCCATCAGTGAAGGGACAGGGACTAACTATGGCTACACCTTC	CAISEGTGTNYGYTF